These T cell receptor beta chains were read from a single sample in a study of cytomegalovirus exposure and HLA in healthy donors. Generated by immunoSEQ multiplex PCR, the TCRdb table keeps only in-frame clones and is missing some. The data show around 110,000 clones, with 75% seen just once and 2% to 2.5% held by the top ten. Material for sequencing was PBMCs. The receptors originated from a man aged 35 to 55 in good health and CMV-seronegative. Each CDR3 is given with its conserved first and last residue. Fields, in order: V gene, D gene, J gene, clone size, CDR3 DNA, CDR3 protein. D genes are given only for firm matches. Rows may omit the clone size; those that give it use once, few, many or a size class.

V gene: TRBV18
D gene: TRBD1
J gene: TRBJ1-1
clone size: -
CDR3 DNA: TGTGCCAGCTCACGGACATTAGTAGGGACAGGGGGTGAATTTGAAGCTTTCTTT
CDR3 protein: CASSRTLVGTGGEFEAFF

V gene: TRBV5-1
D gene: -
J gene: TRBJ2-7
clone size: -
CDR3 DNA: TGCGCCAGCAGCGGTGGTAGACAGAGGAACTACGAGCAGTACTTC
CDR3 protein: CASSGGRQRNYEQYF

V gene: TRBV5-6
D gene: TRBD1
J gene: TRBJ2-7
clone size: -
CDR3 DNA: TGTGCCAGCAGCTTGTTTACAGGGGGTTCCTACGAGCAGTACTTC
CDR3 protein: CASSLFTGGSYEQYF

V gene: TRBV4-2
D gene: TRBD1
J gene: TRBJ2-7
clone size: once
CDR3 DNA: TGTGCCAGCAGCCAAGATTTTGGGACAGGGACCCACGAGCAGTACTTC
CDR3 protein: CASSQDFGTGTHEQYF

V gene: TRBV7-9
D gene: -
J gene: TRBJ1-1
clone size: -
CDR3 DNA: TGTGCCAGCGGAGTGAAGAACACTGAAGCTCTCTTT
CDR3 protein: CASGVKNTEALF

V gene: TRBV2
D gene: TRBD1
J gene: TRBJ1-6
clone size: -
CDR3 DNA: TGTGCCAGCATCTTACAGGGGTTAAACAATTCACCCCTCCACTTT
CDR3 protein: CASILQGLNNSPLHF

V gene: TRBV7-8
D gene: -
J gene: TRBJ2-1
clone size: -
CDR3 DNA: TGTGCCAGCAGCTTTCGGAGGGGGGGGAGGGATGAGCAGTTCTTC
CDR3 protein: CASSFRRGGRDEQFF

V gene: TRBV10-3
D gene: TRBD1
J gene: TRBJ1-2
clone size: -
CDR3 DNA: TGTGCCATCAGTGAGTCGGGACAGACCTATGGCTACACCTTC
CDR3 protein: CAISESGQTYGYTF

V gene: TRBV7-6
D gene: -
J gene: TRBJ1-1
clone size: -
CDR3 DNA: TGTGCCAGCAGCTCTTACGGACAGATTTTAGGTGAGAACACTGAAGCTTTCTTT
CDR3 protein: CASSSYGQILGENTEAFF

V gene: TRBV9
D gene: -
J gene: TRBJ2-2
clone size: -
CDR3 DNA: TGTGCCAGCAGACCAGGGGCAAGGGACACCGGGGAGCTGTTTTTT
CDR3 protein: CASRPGARDTGELFF

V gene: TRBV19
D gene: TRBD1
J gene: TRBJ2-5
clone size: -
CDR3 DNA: TGTGCCAGTTCACAGGGGTACCAAGAGACCCAGTACTTC
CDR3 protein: CASSQGYQETQYF

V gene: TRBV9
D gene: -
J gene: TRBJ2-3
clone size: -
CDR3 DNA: TGTGCCAGCAGCGTAGACGGAGGGAGCACAGATACGCAGTATTTT
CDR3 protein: CASSVDGGSTDTQYF

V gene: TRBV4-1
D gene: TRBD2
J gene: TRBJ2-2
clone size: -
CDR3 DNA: TGCGCCAGCAGCCAAAGAGCGGGGGGGGACACCGGGGAGCTGTTTTTT
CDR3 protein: CASSQRAGGDTGELFF

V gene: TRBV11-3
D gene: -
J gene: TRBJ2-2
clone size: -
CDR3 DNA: TGTGCCAGCAGCCCAGACCGGGTTTCCGGGGAGCTGTTTTTT
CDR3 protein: CASSPDRVSGELFF

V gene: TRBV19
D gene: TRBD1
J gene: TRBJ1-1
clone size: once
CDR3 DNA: TGTGCCAGTAGTATGGAGAGGGGGCGGACTGAAGCTTTCTTT
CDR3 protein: CASSMERGRTEAFF

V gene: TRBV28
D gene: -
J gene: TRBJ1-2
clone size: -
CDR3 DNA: TGTGCCAGCGGCGGGACGGCCTATGGCTACACCTTC
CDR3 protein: CASGGTAYGYTF

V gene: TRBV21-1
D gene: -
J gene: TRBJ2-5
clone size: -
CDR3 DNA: TGTGCCAGCAGCAACCGTAGACTAGCGGGGGGATACTCACAGTACTTC
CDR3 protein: CASSNRRLAGGYSQYF

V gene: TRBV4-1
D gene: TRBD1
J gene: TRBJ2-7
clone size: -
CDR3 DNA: TGCGCCAGCAGCCAGACGGACAGGAGGAGCTCCTACGAGCAGTACTTC
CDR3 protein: CASSQTDRRSSYEQYF

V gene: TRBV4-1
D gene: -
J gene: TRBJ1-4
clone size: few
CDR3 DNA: TGCGCCAGCAGCCAAGTGTCCCGTGAAAAACTGTTTTTT
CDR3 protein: CASSQVSREKLFF

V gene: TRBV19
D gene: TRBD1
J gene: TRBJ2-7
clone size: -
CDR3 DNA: TGTGCCAGTAGTCCCGGGACAGCTTACGAGCAGTACTTC
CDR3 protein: CASSPGTAYEQYF

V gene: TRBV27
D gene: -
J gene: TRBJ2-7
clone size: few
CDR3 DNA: TGTGCCAGCAGGCACCGGGGTGGGTCCTACGAGCAGTACTTC
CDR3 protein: CASRHRGGSYEQYF

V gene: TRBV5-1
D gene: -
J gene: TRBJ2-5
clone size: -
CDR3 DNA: TGCGCCAGCAGCCTCGACCGGGACTGGCCCCGGACCCAGTACTTC
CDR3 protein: CASSLDRDWPRTQYF

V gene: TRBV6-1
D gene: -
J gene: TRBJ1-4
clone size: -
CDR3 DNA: TGTGCCAGCAGCTACGACAGGAATGAAAAACTGTTTTTT
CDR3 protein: CASSYDRNEKLFF

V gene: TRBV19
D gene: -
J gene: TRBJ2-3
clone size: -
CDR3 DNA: TGTGCCACCGTACAGGGAAGTACGCAGTATTTT
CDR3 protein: CATVQGSTQYF

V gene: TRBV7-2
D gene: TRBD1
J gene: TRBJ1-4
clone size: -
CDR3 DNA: TGTGCCAGCAGCTTAGTACGGGACAGGGAAACAAAACTGTTTTTT
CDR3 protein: CASSLVRDRETKLFF

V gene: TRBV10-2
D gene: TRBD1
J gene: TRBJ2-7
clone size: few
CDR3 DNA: TGCGCCAGCAGTGAGTCGCCACAGGGGGACGAGCAGTACTTC
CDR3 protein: CASSESPQGDEQYF

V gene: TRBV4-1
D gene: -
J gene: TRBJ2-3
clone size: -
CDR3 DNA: TGCGCCAGCAGCCTAGTTCCGGGGGCAGATACGCAGTATTTT
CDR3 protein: CASSLVPGADTQYF

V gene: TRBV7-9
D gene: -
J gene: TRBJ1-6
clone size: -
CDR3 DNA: TGTGCCAGCAGCCAAGGGCGAGAGGGTTCACCCCTCCACTTT
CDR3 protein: CASSQGREGSPLHF

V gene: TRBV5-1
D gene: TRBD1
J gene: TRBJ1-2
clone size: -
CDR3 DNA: TGCGCCAGCAGCTTCGGGGACAGGATGTATGGCTACACCTTC
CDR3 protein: CASSFGDRMYGYTF

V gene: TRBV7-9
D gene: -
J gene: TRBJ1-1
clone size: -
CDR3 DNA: TGTGCCAGCAGCGCGTCAGGGGTCGGTGGAGCTTTCTTT
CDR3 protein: CASSASGVGGAFF

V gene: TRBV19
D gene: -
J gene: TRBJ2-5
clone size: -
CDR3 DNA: TGTGCCAGTGCCCCGGCGGCAGATCAAGAGACCCAGTACTTC
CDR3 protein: CASAPAADQETQYF

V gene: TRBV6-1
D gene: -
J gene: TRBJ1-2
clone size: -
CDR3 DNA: TGTGCCAGCAGTGAATCCGGCGGGAGCTATGGCTACACCTTC
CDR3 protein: CASSESGGSYGYTF

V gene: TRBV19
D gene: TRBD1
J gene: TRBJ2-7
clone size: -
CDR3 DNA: TGTGCCAGTAGTATCGGGACAGGGGACGACGAGCAGTACTTC
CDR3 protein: CASSIGTGDDEQYF

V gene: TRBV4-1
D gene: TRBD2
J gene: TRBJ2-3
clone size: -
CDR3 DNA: TGCGCCAGCAGCCATCCGGGACTAGCGGGGAGCACAGATACGCAGTATTTT
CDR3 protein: CASSHPGLAGSTDTQYF

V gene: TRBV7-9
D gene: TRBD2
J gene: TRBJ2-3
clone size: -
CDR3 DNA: TGTGCCAGCAGCTTCGGGCGGGGGGGCCGGTCCGCAGATACGCAGTATTTT
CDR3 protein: CASSFGRGGRSADTQYF

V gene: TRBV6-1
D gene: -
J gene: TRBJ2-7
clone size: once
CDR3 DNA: TGTGCCAGCAGTGAAACCCACTCCCCAGGGGTGGGAAAGGAGCAGTACTTC
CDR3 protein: CASSETHSPGVGKEQYF

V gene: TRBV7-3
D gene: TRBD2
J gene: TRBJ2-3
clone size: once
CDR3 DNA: TGTGCCAGCAGCCCACTAGCGGGGTGGGATACGCAGTATTTT
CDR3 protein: CASSPLAGWDTQYF

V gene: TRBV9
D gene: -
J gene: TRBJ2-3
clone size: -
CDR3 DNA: TGTGCCAGCAGCGTAGCTGAGGGCTACACAGATACGCAGTATTTT
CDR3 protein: CASSVAEGYTDTQYF

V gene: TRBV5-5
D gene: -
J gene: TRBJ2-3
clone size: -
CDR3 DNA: TGTGCCAGCAGCTTAACAACGACAGATACGCAGTATTTT
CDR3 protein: CASSLTTTDTQYF

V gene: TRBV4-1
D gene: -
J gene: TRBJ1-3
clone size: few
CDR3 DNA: TGCGCCAGCAGCCAACCCGGGGGCTCTGGAAACACCATATATTTT
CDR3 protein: CASSQPGGSGNTIYF

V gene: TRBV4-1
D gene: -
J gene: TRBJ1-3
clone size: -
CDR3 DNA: TGCGCCAGCAGCCAAGAGGGCAGGGGATGGAGCTCTGGAAACACCATATATTTT
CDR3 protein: CASSQEGRGWSSGNTIYF

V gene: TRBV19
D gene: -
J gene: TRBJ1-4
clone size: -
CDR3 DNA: TGTGCCAGTAGTATGACAGCAACTAATGAAAAACTGTTTTTT
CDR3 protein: CASSMTATNEKLFF

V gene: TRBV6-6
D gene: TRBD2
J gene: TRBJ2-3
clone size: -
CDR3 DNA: TGTGCCAGCAGCTTAAGGCGCGGGGGTGTCACAGATACGCAGTATTTT
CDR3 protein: CASSLRRGGVTDTQYF

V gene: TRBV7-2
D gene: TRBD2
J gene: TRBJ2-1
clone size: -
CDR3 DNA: TGTGCCAGCAGCTTAGTGGGCGGGGGGGCCAACAATGAGCAGTTCTTC
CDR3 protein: CASSLVGGGANNEQFF

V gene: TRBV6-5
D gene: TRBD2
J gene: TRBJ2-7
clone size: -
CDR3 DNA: TGTGCCAGCAGTTACCGACTTAGGACTAGCTCCTACGAGCAGTACTTC
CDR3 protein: CASSYRLRTSSYEQYF

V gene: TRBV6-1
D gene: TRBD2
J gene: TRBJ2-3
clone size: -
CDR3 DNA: TGTGCCAGCAGGGAAGCGGGCGGGGGGAAGGATACGCAGTATTTT
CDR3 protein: CASREAGGGKDTQYF

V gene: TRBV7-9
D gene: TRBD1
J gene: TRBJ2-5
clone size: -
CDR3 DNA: TGTGCCAGCAGCTTAGAGGGACAGGGGAATGGGGCGACCCAGTACTTC
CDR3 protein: CASSLEGQGNGATQYF

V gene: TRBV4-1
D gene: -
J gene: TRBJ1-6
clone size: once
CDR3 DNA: TGCGCCAGCAGCCCGGGCCTGAGGGATTGGTATAATTCACCCCTCCACTTT
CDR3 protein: CASSPGLRDWYNSPLHF

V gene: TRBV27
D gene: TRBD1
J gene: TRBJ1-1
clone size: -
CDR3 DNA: TGTGCCAGCAGTTTATACCAGGGGGTGACTGAAGCTTTCTTT
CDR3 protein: CASSLYQGVTEAFF

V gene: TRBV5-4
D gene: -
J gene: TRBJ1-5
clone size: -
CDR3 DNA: TGTGCCAGCACCCCGGAGTTTAGCAATCAGCCCCAGCATTTT
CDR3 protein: CASTPEFSNQPQHF

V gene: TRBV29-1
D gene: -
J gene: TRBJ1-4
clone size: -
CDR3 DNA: TGCAGCGTTGAAGACTTGGGGGGTAGTGAAAAACTGTTTTTT
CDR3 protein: CSVEDLGGSEKLFF

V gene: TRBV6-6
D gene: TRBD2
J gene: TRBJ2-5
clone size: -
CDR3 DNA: TGTGCCAGCAGACCACGACTAGCGGGCCAAGAGACCCAGTACTTC
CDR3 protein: CASRPRLAGQETQYF

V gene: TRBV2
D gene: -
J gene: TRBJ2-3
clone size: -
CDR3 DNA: TGTGCCAGCAGCACCCTTTTGAGGGCGAGAGATACGCAGTATTTT
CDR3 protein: CASSTLLRARDTQYF

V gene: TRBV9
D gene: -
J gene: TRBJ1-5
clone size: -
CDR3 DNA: TGTGCCAGCAGCCCGAGCTCGAACAATCAGCCCCAGCATTTT
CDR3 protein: CASSPSSNNQPQHF

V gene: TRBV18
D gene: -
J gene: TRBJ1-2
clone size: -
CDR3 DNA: TGTGCCAGCTCACCAGGGAGGGTCTCCTACACCTTC
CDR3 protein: CASSPGRVSYTF

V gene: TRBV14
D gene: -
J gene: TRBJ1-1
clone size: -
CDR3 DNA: TGTGCCAGCAGCCAAGATACAGCATGGAACACTGAAGCTTTCTTT
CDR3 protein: CASSQDTAWNTEAFF

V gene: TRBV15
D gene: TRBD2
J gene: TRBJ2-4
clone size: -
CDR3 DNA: TGTGCCACCAGTGGGCGGGGGTTAATAAACATTCAGTACTTC
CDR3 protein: CATSGRGLINIQYF

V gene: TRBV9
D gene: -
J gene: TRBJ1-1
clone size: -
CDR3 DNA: TGTGCCAGCAGCGTAGTCAGTGAAGCTTTCTTT
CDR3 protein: CASSVVSEAFF